The entry below describes one TCR beta chain. This CDR3 has 13 residues. CDR1 is LGHNA, CDR2 YNFKEQ, per germline. Between the trimmed V and J ends, which lost 0 bases and 7 bases, there was a span of 9 bases. The data were taken from a study of shared clonotypes between healthy human individuals. Clones were read by immunoSEQ multiplex PCR, and TCRdb kept only the in-frame ones, dropping some. The sample holds about 1.5 million clones; 98% are singletons and the top ten take around 0.47%. Input material: naive CD4+ T cells sorted from blood. Subset reported: CD45RA+ positively selected. The V call is TRBV4-2, the J call TRBJ2-5; D is ambiguous. The sequence was obtained from a young man in good health. For the CDR3, the DNA is TGTGCCAGCAGCCAAGACCGTAGAGGGACCCAGTACTTC. Encoded protein: CASSQDRRGTQYF.